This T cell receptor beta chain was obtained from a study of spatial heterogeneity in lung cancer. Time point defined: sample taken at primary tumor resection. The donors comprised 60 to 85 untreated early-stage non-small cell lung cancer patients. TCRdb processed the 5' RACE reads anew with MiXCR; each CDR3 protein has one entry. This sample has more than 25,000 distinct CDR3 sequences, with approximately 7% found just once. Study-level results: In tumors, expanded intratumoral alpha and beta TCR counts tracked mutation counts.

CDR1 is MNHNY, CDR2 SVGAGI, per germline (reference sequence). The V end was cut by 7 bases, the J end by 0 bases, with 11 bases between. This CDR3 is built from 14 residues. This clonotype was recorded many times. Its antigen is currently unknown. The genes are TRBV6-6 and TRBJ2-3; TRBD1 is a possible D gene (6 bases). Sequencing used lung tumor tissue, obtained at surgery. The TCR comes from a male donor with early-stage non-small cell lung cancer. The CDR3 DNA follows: TGTGCCAGCAATGGACAGAGAAGCACAGATACGCAGTATTTT. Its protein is CASNGQRSTDTQYF.